This T cell receptor (beta chain) derives from a study of glioma-infiltrating T cells. Broader study findings: Very few CDR3 sequences were shared between tissue and blood.

TCR alpha and beta CDR3 regions were amplified from RNA using iRepertoire nested multiplex PCR. One entry per CDR3 protein results from TCRdb running MiXCR on the multiplex PCR reads. The sample includes about 140,000 distinct CDR3 sequences, approximately 39% seen only once; the top ten take about a fifth. Points on this clonotype: Its antigen is unknown. Mismatch with germline at one junction end may stem from a read error.

CDR1 is MNHEY and CDR2 is SVGEGT in the germline V gene. CDR3 length equals 12 residues. Material for sequencing was glioma tissue, nonneoplastic brain tissue, or PBMCs (not recorded which). The V call is TRBV6-2 or TRBV6-3, the J call TRBJ2-5, with D perhaps matching TRBD1 (6 bases). The sequence derives from a human donor with low-grade glioma or glioblastoma, undergoing nonglioma brain surgery, or in good health (not recorded which). The CDR3 protein is CASRDSQGTQYF. CDR3 sequence (DNA): TGTGCCAGCAGGGACAGCCAAGGGACCCAGTACTTC.